Here is one T cell receptor (beta chain) with its context. Its antigen is not identified. PCR was performed using 60 Vbeta and 13 Jbeta primers. TCRdb keeps only in-frame clones here, not all; method: immunoSEQ multiplex PCR. The table shows roughly 150,000 clones, with 64% occurring only once. The sample belongs to a study of cytomegalovirus exposure and HLA in healthy donors. Study-level results: In a later analysis, a missense DCLRE1C variant was linked to TCR beta V- and J-gene trimming. Later, an analysis found that common viral pathogens appeared to be linked with several of the most significant clusters.

Germline V lookup: CDR1 SGHAT, CDR2 FQNNGV. V was trimmed by 5 bases and J by 7 bases, leaving 8 bases between them. This CDR3 has 11 residues. This chain joins TRBV11-2 and TRBJ1-1; D is unresolved. The source is a woman under 40 in good health and CMV-seropositive. The sequenced sample was PBMCs. This CDR3 reads CASSPSVEAFF. The CDR3 DNA is TGTGCCAGCAGCCCCTCGGTTGAAGCTTTCTTT.